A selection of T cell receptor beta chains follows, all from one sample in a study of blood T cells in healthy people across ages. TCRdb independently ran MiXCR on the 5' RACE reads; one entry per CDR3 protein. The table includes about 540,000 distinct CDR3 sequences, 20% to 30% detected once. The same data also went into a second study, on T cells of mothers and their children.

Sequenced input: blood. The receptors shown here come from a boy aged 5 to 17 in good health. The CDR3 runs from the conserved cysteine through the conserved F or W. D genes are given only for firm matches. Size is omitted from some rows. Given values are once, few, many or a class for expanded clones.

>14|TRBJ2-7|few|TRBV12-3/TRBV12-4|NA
TGTGCCAGCAGTTTCTGGCGATCTTTGGACGAGCAGTACTTC
CASSFWRSLDEQYF
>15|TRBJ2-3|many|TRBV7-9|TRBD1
TGTGCCAGCAGCCCCGGGACAGGGGACACAGATACGCAGTATTTT
CASSPGTGDTDTQYF
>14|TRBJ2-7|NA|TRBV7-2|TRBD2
TGTGCCAGCAGCGGTCTAGCGGGAGGGGGCGAGCAGTACTTC
CASSGLAGGGEQYF
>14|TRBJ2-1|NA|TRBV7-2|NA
TGTGCCAGCAGCTTACCTAGGTCCGGCGATGAGCAGTTCTTC
CASSLPRSGDEQFF
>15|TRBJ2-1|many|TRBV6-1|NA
TGTGCCAGCCGTATGAGTCTACAGGTGGTCAATGAGCAGTTCTTC
CASRMSLQVVNEQFF
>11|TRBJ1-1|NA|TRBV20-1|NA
TGCAGTGCTATAGAGGGGAGGGAAGCTTTCTTT
CSAIEGREAFF
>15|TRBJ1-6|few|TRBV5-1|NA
TGCCCCTGGATTCTCCGGAGCTCCTATAATTCACCCCTCCACTTT
CPWILRSSYNSPLHF
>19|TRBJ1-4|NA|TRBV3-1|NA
TGTGCCAGCAGCCACTTCCTTGGGCTACTGAGGGAAACTAATGAAAAACTGTTTTTT
CASSHFLGLLRETNEKLFF
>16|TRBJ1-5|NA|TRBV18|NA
TGTGCCAGCTCACCACCGGAGTCCGGGGGAGGGCAGCCCCAGCATTTT
CASSPPESGGGQPQHF
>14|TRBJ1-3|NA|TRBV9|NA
TGTGCCAGCAGCGTAGCACCGGTCGGAAACACCATATATTTT
CASSVAPVGNTIYF
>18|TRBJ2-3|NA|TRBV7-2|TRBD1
TGTGCCAGCAGCTTAGAATGGGGACAGGGGCGCAGCACAGATACGCAGTATTTT
CASSLEWGQGRSTDTQYF
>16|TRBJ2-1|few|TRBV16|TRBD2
TGTGCCAGCAGCCCGAACCTAGCGGGAGTGGTCAATGAGCAGTTCTTC
CASSPNLAGVVNEQFF
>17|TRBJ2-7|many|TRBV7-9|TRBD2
TGTGCCAGCAGCTTAGTTTCTGGTAGCGGGATGTCTTACGAGCAGTACTTC
CASSLVSGSGMSYEQYF
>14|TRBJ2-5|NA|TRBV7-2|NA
TGTGCCAGCAGCTTAGACTGGGCCCGGGAGACCCAGTACTTC
CASSLDWARETQYF
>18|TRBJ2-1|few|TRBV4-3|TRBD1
TGCGCCAGCAGCCAAGATCCCCCAGCAGGGGGCCCCTACAATGAGCAGTTCTTC
CASSQDPPAGGPYNEQFF
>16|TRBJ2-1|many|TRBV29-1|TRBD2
TGCAGCGCCGAGGGTGCCAGCACGGGAGGATCGGATGAGCAGTTCTTC
CSAEGASTGGSDEQFF
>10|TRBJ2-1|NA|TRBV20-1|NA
TGCAGTGCCAAGGCCGGCGGGCAGTTCTTC
CSAKAGGQFF
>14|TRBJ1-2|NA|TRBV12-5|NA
TGTGCTAGTGGTTCCATAGGGGAATCCTATGGCTACACCTTC
CASGSIGESYGYTF
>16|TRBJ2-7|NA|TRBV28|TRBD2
TGTGCCAGCAGTTTAGTCGCGGGAGGTGAGTCCTACGAGCAGTACTTC
CASSLVAGGESYEQYF
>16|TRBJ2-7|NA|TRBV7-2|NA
TGTGCCAGCAGCTCCCGTGAGGGCGGGCCTACCTACGAGCAGTACTTC
CASSSREGGPTYEQYF
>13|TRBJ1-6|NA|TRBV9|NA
TGTGCCAGCAGCGGAGACGGAGGTTCACCCCTCCACTTT
CASSGDGGSPLHF
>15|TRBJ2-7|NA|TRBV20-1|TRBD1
TGCAGTGCTAGGATCCACAGGGGGTCCTCCTACGAGCAGTACTTC
CSARIHRGSSYEQYF
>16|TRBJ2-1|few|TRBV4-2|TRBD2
TGTGCCAGCAGCCAAGATAGGGCGGCGGGGGGGAATGAGCAGTTCTTC
CASSQDRAAGGNEQFF
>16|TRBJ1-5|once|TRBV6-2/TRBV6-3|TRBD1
TGTGCCAGCAGGACGGGACAGCTTGGGTTTTCTCAGCCCCAGCATTTT
CASRTGQLGFSQPQHF
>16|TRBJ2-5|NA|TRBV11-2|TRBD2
TGTGCCAGCAGCTTACATAGCGGGGGGCAGCAAGAGACCCAGTACTTC
CASSLHSGGQQETQYF
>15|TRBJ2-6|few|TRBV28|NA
TGTGCCAGCAGTGGGGCGGGCTCTGGGGCCAACGTCCTGACTTTC
CASSGAGSGANVLTF
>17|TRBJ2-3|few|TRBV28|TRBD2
TGTGCCAGCAGTTTATACTACCTAGCGGGAGGGGCAGATACGCAGTATTTT
CASSLYYLAGGADTQYF
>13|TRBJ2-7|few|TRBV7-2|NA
TGTGCCAGCAGCTACCTAGGGGACTACGAGCAGTACTTC
CASSYLGDYEQYF
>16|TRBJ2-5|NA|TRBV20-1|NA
TGCAGTGCTAGGGGGGTCGGGACCCCTGACCCAGAGACCCAGTACTTC
CSARGVGTPDPETQYF
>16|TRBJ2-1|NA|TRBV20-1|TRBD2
TGCAGTGCTAGGCTCACTAGCGGAAGCTCCTACAATGAGCAGTTCTTC
CSARLTSGSSYNEQFF
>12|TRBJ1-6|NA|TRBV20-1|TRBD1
TGCGGGGGGGGACAGGATAATTCACCCCTCCACTTT
CGGGQDNSPLHF
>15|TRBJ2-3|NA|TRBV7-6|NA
TGTGCCAGCAGCTTCTCCCCGGGGGGCACAGATACGCAGTATTTT
CASSFSPGGTDTQYF
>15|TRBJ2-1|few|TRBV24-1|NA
TGTGCCACCAGAGGAAAGGGGGACGAATACAATGAGCAGTTCTTC
CATRGKGDEYNEQFF
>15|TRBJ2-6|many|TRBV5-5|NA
TGTGCCAGCAGCTACCCCCAGGCTGGGGCCAACGTCCTGACTTTC
CASSYPQAGANVLTF
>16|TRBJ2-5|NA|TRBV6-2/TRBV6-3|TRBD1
TGTGCCAGCAGTTACCGGGACAGGGGTTCGCAAGAGACCCAGTACTTC
CASSYRDRGSQETQYF
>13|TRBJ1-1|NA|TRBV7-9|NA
TGTGCCAGCAGCTTAGTAGCAAAGGGGACTGCTTTCTTT
CASSLVAKGTAFF
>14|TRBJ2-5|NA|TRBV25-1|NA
TGTGCCGGCCACGAGCAGGGGAGGAAAGAGACCCAGTACTTC
CAGHEQGRKETQYF
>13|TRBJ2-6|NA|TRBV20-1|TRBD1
TGCAGTGCGACAGGGACTGGGGCCAACGTCCTGACTTTC
CSATGTGANVLTF
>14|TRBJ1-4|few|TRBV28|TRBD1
TGTGCCAGCAGTAACAGGGGCACTAATGAAAAACTGTTTTTT
CASSNRGTNEKLFF
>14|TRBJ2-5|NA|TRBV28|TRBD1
TGTGCCAGCAGCGACAGGGGGACGCAAGAGACCCAGTACTTC
CASSDRGTQETQYF
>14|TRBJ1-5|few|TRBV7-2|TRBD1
TGTGCCAGCAGCCAACGGACAGGGGGCCAGCCCCAGCATTTT
CASSQRTGGQPQHF
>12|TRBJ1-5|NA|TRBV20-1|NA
TGCAGTGCTTGGAGGCAGAACCAGCCCCAGCATTTT
CSAWRQNQPQHF
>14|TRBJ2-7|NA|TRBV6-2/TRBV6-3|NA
TGTGCCAGCAGTCCCCACAGAGCACTGGGGGAGCAGTACTTC
CASSPHRALGEQYF
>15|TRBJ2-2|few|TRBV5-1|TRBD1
TGCGCCAGCAGCTCGGACAGGGCCGGCGCCGGGGAGCTGTTTTTT
CASSSDRAGAGELFF
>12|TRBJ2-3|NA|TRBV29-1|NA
TGCAGCGTTCGGATTAGCACAGATACACAGTATTTT
CSVRISTDTQYF
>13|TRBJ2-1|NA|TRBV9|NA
TGTGCCAGCAGCGTAGAAGGCGACAATGAGCAGTTCTTC
CASSVEGDNEQFF
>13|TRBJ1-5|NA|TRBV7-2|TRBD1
TGTGCCAGCAGCGCCAGGGGGGATCAGCCCCAGCATTTT
CASSARGDQPQHF
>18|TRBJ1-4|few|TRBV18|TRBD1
TGTGCCAGCTCACTGACACCCCCGGGACAGGGGTGGGACGAAAAACTGTTTTTT
CASSLTPPGQGWDEKLFF